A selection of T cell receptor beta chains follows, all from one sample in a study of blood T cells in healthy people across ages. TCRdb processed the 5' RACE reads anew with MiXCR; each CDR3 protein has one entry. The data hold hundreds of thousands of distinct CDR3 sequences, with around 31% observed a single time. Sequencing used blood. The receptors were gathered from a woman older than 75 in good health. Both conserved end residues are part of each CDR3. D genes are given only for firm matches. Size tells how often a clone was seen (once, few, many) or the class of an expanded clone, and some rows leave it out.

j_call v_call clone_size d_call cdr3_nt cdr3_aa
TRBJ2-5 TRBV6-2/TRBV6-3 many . TGTGCCAGCAGTGCCGGGACCACCGGCCGGGTTGAGACCCAGTACTTC CASSAGTTGRVETQYF
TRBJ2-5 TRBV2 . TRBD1 TGTGCCAGCAGTGAGTTTAGGACAGGGGGTCAAGAGACCCAGTACTTC CASSEFRTGGQETQYF
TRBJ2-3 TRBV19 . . TGTGCCAGTAGCCGCTCTGGCGGCAGGGTAGAAGATACGCAGTATTTT CASSRSGGRVEDTQYF
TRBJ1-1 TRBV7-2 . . TGTGCCAGCAGCTTAGCGCGGTGGGGAGGGAGGAACACTGAAGCTTTCTTT CASSLARWGGRNTEAFF
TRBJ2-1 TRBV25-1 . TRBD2 TGTGCCAGCAGACTAGCGGGAGACAATGAGCAGTTCTTC CASRLAGDNEQFF
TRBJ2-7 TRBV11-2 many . TGTGCCAGCAGCTTACCCATCTACAGATCCGAGCAGTACTTC CASSLPIYRSEQYF
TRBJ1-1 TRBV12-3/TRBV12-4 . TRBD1 TGTGCCAGCAGTTTAGCCTTCACAGGGGTTGAAGCTTTCTTT CASSLAFTGVEAFF
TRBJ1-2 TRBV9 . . TGTGCCAGCAGCGGAGACAGCGACTATGGCTACACCTTC CASSGDSDYGYTF
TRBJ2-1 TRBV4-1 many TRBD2 TGCGCCAGCAGCCAAGACGCGGGGGGCCGATACAATGAGCAGTTCTTC CASSQDAGGRYNEQFF
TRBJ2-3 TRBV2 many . TGTGCCAGGGCCACAGGTTCTAGCACAGATACGCAGTATTTT CARATGSSTDTQYF
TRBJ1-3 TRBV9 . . TGTGCCAGCAGCGTAAACTCTGGAAACACCATATATTTT CASSVNSGNTIYF
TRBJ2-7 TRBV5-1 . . TGCGCCAGCAGCCCCGGAACAGGTTCCTACAGTGAGCAGTACTTC CASSPGTGSYSEQYF
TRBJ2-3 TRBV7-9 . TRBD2 TGTGCCAGCAGTCCCACTAGCGGGTGGTCAGATACGCAGTATTTT CASSPTSGWSDTQYF
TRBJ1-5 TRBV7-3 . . TGTGTCAGCAGCCCCCGGGGCCCCCGGGGCCTCAGAGGCAAAAATCAGCCCCAGCATTTT CVSSPRGPRGLRGKNQPQHF
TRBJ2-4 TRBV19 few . TGTGCCAGTAGTATTAAGAACCCAGCGGGAAACATTCAGTACTTC CASSIKNPAGNIQYF
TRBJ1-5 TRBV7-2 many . TGTGCCAGCAGCTTAGAAGACAGATTCAATCAGCCCCAGCATTTT CASSLEDRFNQPQHF
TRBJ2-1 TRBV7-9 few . TGTGCCAGCACCTTACATGAGAATGAGCAGTTCTTC CASTLHENEQFF
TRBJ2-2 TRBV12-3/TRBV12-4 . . TGTGCCAGCGCATCCGCCCTAGCTGGGGAGCTGTTTTTT CASASALAGELFF
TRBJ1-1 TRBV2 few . TGTGCCAGCAGTGATAGCCGCCTGGAGGAAGCTTTCTTT CASSDSRLEEAFF
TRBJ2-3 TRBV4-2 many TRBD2 TGTGCCAGCAGCCGCGCGGGGGGAAGCACAGATACGCAGTATTTT CASSRAGGSTDTQYF
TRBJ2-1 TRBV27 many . TGTGCCAGCACCCGGACAGCATACAATGAGCAGTTCTTC CASTRTAYNEQFF
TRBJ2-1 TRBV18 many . TGTGCCAGCTCACCACGGGCGGTTACCTACAATGAGCAGTTCTTC CASSPRAVTYNEQFF
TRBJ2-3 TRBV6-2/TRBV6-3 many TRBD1 TGTGCCAGCAGGCAAAATCCGGGACAGCGCACAGATACGCAGTATTTT CASRQNPGQRTDTQYF
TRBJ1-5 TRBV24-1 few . TGTGCCACCAGTGATTTGTTTCAGCCCCAGCATTTT CATSDLFQPQHF
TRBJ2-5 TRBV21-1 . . TGTGCCAGCACCTTGGAACCGGGACAGGTCGTGATCCGAGAGCGGACCCAGTACTTC CASTLEPGQVVIRERTQYF
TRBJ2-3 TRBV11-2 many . TGTGCCAGCAGCTTAGGGGTGGGGGACTCCTTCACAGATACGCAGTATTTT CASSLGVGDSFTDTQYF
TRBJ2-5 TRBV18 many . TGTGCCAGCTCACCACCTGAGGGCGGGGAGACCCAGTACTTC CASSPPEGGETQYF
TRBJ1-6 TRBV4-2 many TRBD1 TGTGCCAGCACCACCCAGACAGGGGGCTCAATTTCACCCCTCCACTTT CASTTQTGGSISPLHF
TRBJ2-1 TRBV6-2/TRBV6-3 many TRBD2 TGTGCCAGCAGTCCACCCGCGTCGACTAGCGGGGGCCGCCGGAATGAGCAGTTCTTC CASSPPASTSGGRRNEQFF
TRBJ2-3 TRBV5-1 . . TGCGCCGCCTCACAAAGCGGGACAGATACGCAGTATTTT CAASQSGTDTQYF
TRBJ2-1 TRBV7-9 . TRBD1 TGTGCCAGCAGCCCGGGACAGGTCTACAATGAGCAGTTCTTC CASSPGQVYNEQFF
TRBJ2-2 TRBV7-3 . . TGTGCCAGCAGCTTACGAGCGGGGAACACCGGGGAGCTGTTTTTT CASSLRAGNTGELFF
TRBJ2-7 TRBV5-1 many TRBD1 TGCGCCAGCAGCTTGACAGGGGCGGACATCCACGAGCAGTACTTC CASSLTGADIHEQYF
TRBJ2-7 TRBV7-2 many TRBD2 TGTGCCAGCAGCCGAAACCCTAGCGGGGTCTCCTACGAGCAGTACTTC CASSRNPSGVSYEQYF
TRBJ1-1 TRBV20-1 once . TGCAGTGCCCGGGGGGGAGCAGGGCGTTTGAGGAACACTGAAGCTTTCTTT CSARGGAGRLRNTEAFF
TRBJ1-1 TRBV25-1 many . TGTGCCAGCAGTGAGGTACGGAATCAGAAGACTGAAGCTTTCTTT CASSEVRNQKTEAFF
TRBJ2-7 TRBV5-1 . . TGCGCCAGCAGCTCCGGGACAAGGGTTACCTACGAGCAGTACTTC CASSSGTRVTYEQYF
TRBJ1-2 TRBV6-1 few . TGTGCCAGCAGTGACCCTAGACAAAGTGCTAACTATGGCTACACCTTC CASSDPRQSANYGYTF
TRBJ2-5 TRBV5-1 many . TGCGCCAGCAGCTCTGATCTTGTGGAGACCCAGTACTTC CASSSDLVETQYF
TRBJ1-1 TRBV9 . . TGTGCCAGCAGCCCCGGGGGGAGTCACCGTAAAGAGAACACTGAAGCTTTCTTT CASSPGGSHRKENTEAFF
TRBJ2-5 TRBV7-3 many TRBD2 TGTGCCAGCAGCCCGCGGGGGGGCCTAGGGGAGACCCAGTACTTC CASSPRGGLGETQYF
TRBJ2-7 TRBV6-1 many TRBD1 TGTGCCAGCCGGAGACAGGGGGACTACGAGCAGTACTTC CASRRQGDYEQYF
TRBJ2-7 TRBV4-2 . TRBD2 TGTGCCGGCAGCCTTTCCTTAGCGGGGTCCTCCTACAATGAGCAGTACTTC CAGSLSLAGSSYNEQYF
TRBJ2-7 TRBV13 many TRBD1 TGTGCCAGCAGCCCAGACCGGGACAGGGCCTACGAGCAGTACTTC CASSPDRDRAYEQYF
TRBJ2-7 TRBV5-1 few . TGCGCCAGCAGCTTGCTTGGGACCGGAGTCAATGAGCAGTACTTC CASSLLGTGVNEQYF
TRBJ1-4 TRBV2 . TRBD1 TGTGCCAGCACCCCCCGGGGACAGAGTAATGAAAAACTGTTTTTT CASTPRGQSNEKLFF
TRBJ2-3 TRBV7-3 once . TGTGCCAGCAGTCGTGACAGCACAGGTACGCAGTATTTT CASSRDSTGTQYF
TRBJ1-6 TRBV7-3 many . TGTGCCAGCAGCTTAAGGGGGGGGGATTCACCCCTCCACTTT CASSLRGGDSPLHF
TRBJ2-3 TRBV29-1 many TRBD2 TGCAGCGTTAGGGGAGGGTCCACAGATACGCAGTATTTT CSVRGGSTDTQYF
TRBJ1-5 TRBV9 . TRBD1 TGTGCCAGCAGCGCGGACAGGGGCCCCCGAATTCAGCCCCAGCATTTT CASSADRGPRIQPQHF
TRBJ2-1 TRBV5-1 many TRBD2 TGCGCCAGCAGCTTAAGCGGGGGGGACTACAATGAGCAGTTCTTC CASSLSGGDYNEQFF
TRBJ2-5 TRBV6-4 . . TGTGCCAGCAGGGGTCCCGTTAGTAATGAGCAGTACTTC CASRGPVSNEQYF
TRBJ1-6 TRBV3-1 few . TGTGCCAGCAGCACGGTCAGCTCCTATAATTCACCCCTCCACTTT CASSTVSSYNSPLHF